The present TCR beta chain was sequenced within a study of immune reconstitution after stem cell transplant in scleroderma listed by TCRdb under 2017. The junction carries 10 bases between V and J, which are trimmed by 2 bases and 0 bases respectively. As encoded in the germline V gene, CDR1 is MDHEN while CDR2 is SYDVKM. The cysteine opens and the phenylalanine closes a CDR3 of 15 amino acids. Just CDR3 DNA is preserved here, 45 bases in frame from base 1. Taking its sample share into account, this clonotype is medium-sized (0.01 to 0.1%). The antigen it binds to is not known. Base qualities are not provided; no much larger clone lies one nucleotide away. Libraries came from RT-PCR. TCRdb shows the sequencer as Illumina MiSeq. TCRdb reprocessed the public reads (quality trimming at Q25 with fastp, clone calling with MiXCR) and kept in-frame beta chains. Merged by CDR3 protein, the rows form single entries marked with the most common genes and DNA. The sample contains 1,500 to 2,000 distinct CDR3 sequences, approximately 10% of them found a single time. The ten largest account for around an eighth of the sample.

The TCR comes from a female donor with systemic sclerosis. The chain was built from TRBV28 and TRBJ1-1, with TRBD1 as a weak D call on 5 bases. Sample collection occurred before or after autologous hematopoietic stem cell transplantation (not recorded which). The sequenced DNA is TGTGCCAGCAGTTTAGATGGGGGGGTGAACACTGAAGCTTTCTTT. Its protein product is CASSLDGGVNTEAFF.